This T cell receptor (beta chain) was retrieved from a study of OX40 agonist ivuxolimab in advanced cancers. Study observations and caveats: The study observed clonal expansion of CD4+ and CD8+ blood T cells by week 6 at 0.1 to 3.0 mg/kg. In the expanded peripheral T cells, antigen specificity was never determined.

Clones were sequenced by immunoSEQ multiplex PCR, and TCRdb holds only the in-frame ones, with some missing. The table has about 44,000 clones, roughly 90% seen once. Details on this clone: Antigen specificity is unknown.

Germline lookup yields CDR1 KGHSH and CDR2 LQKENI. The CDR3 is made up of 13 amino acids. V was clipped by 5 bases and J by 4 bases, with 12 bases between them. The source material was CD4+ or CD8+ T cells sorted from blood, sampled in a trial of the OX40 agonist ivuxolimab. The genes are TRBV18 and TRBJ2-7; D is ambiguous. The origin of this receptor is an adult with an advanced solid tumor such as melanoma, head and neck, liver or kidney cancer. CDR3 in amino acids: CASSREPEYEQYF. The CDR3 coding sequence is TGTGCCAGCTCAAGAGAGCCGGAGTACGAGCAGTACTTC.